The text below deals with one TCR beta chain. Its specificity is not known. This record belongs to a study of shared clonotypes between healthy human individuals. Study-wide results and limits: Approximately 5% of naive CD4 clonotypes were shared across a handful of donors. Unshared clonotypes carried lower generation probabilities than those common to all four donors.

Germline V gene lookup returns CDR1 KGHSH and CDR2 LQKENI. The CDR3 runs to 15 residues. V was clipped by 1 base and J by 4 bases; unmatched bases: 1. Genomic DNA per cell subset filled all wells of several immunoSEQ plates. Each replicate PCR on the sorted subsets used 200 to 250 ng DNA (about 30,000 T cell genomes). Measured with immunoSEQ multiplex PCR; TCRdb has only the in-frame clones, and not every one. The table has roughly 1.5 million clones, 95% to 99% seen once. The chain is built from TRBV18 and TRBJ2-7; 13 positions match TRBD2. The TCR was taken from a man aged 25 to 40 in good health. Source material: naive CD4+ T cells sorted from blood. Subset denoted: CD45RA+ positively selected. In DNA, the CDR3 is TGTGCCAGCTCACCACAACTAGCGGGAGGGTACGAGCAGTACTTC. Its protein product is CASSPQLAGGYEQYF.